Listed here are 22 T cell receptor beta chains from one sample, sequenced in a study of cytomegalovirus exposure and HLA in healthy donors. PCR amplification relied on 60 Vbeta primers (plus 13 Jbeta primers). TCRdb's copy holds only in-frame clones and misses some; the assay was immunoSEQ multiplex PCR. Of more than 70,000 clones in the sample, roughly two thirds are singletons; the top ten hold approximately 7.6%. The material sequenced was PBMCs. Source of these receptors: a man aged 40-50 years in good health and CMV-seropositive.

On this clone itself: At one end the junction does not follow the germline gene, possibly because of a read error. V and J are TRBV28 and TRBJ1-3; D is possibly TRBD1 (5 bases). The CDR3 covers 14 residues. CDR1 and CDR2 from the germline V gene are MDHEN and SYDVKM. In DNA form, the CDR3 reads TGTGCCAGCAGTTTACGAATGGGTCCGGACATGGGAAATTTT. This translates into CASSLRMGPDMGNF.

The CDR3 DNA sequence: TGCGCCAGCAGCCCCCAGGGGGCCGGGGAGCTGTTTTTT. Translated: CASSPQGAGELFF. The chain employs TRBV5-1 and TRBJ2-2; 7 nucleotides align to TRBD1. The V gene's germline CDR1 is SGHRS and CDR2 YFSETQ. J gave up 6 bases and V 4 bases, and 3 bases lay outside the gene matches. This CDR3 comprises 13 residues.

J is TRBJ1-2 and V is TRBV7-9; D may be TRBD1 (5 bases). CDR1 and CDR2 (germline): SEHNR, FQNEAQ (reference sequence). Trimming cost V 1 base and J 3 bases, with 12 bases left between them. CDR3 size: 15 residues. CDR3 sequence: CASSLGAAGHYGYTF. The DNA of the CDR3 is TGTGCCAGCAGCTTAGGGGCGGCAGGGCACTATGGCTACACCTTC.

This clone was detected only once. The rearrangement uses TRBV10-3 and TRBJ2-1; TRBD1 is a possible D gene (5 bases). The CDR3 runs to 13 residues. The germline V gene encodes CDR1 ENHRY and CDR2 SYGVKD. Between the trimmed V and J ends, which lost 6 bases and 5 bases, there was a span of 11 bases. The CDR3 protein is CAIRNRRNNEQFF. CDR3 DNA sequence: TGTGCCATCAGAAACAGGCGGAACAATGAGCAGTTCTTC.

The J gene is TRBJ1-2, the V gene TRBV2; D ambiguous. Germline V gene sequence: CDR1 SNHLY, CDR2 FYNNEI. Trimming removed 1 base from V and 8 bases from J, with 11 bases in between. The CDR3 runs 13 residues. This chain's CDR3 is CASSEVWRGGYTF. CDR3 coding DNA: TGTGCCAGCAGTGAAGTCTGGCGGGGAGGCTACACCTTC.

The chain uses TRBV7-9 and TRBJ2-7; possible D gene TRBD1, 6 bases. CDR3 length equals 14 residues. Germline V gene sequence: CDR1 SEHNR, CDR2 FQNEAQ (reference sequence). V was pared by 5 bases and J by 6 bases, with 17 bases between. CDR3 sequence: CASSRDTKGGEQYF. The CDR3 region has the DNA TGTGCCAGCAGCCGGGACACCAAAGGTGGCGAGCAGTACTTC.

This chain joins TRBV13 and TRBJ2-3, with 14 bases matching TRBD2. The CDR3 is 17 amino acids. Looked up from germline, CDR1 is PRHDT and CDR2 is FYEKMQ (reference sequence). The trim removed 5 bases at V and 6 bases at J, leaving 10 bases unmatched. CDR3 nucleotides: TGTGCCAGCAGCCTACCAAAAGGACTAGCGGGGGGTGATACGCAGTATTTT. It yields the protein CASSLPKGLAGGDTQYF.

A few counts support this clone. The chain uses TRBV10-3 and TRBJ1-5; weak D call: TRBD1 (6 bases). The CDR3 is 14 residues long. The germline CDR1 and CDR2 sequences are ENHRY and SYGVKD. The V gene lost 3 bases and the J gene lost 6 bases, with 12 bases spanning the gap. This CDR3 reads CAISESRGSQPQHF. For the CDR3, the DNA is TGTGCCATCAGTGAAAGCAGGGGCAGTCAGCCCCAGCATTTT.

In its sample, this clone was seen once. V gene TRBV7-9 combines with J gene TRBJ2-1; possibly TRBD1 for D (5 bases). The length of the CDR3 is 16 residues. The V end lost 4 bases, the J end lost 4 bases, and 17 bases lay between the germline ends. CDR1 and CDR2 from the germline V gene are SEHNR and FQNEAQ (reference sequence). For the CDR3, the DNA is TGTGCCAGCAGCTCCCGTGGACAAGCTAATTACAATGAGCAGTTCTTC. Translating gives CASSSRGQANYNEQFF.

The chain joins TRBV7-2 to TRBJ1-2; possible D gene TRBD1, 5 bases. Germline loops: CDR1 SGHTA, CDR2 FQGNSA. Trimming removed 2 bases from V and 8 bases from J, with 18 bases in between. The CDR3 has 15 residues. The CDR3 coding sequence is TGTGCCAGCAGCTTATCGCTCGACAGAAAAGCCGGCTACACCTTC. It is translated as CASSLSLDRKAGYTF.

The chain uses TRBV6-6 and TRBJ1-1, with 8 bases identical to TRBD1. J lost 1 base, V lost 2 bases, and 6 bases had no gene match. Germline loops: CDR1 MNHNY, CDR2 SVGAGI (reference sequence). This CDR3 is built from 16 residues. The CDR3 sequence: CASSYGLTGANTEAFF. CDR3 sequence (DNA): TGTGCCAGCAGTTACGGGTTGACAGGGGCGAACACTGAAGCTTTCTTT.

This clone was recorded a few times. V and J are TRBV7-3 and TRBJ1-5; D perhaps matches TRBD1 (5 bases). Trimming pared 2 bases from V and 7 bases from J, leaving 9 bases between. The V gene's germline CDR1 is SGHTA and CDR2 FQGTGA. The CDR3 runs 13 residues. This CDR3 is CASSLSRGQPQHF. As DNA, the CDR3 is TGTGCCAGCAGCTTATCGCGGGGGCAGCCCCAGCATTTT. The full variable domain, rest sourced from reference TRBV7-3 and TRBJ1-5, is GAGVSQTPSNKVTEKGKYVELRCDPISGHTALYWYRQSLGQGPEFLIYFQGTGAADDSGLPNDRFFAVRPEGSVSTLKIQRTERGDSAVYLCASSLSRGQPQHFGDGTRLSIL.

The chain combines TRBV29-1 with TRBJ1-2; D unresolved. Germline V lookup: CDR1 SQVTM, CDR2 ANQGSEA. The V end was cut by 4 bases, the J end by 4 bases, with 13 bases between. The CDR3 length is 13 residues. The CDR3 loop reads CSVGHEGLYGYTF. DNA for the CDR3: TGCAGCGTTGGGCACGAGGGTCTCTATGGCTACACCTTC.

In DNA form, the CDR3 reads TGTGCCACCAGCAGAGATGCGGGACTGAGAAATTCACCCCTCCACTTT. Encoded protein: CATSRDAGLRNSPLHF. The chain combines TRBV15 with TRBJ1-6, with D possibly being TRBD1 (5 bases). This CDR3 contains 16 residues. The germline V gene encodes CDR1 LNHNV and CDR2 YYDKDF (reference sequence). The ends were cut back, 0 bases at V and 7 bases at J, with 13 bases in the middle.

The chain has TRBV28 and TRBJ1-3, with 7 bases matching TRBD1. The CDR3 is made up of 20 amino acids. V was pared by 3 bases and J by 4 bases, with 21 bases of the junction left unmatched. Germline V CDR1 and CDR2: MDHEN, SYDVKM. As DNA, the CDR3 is TGTGCCAGCAGTTTCCCTTCTCGGACAGGCATGGTGAGAGGCGGAAACACCATATATTTT. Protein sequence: CASSFPSRTGMVRGGNTIYF.

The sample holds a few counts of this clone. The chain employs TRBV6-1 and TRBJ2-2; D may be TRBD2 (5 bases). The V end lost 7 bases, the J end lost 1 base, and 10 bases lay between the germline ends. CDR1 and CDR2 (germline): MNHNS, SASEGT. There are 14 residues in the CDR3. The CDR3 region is CASTRGLNTGELFF. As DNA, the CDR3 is TGTGCCAGCACTCGAGGGTTGAACACCGGGGAGCTGTTTTTT.

The DNA of the CDR3 is TGTGCCAGTAGTACCCCGGGGAGGGCGGATGCGGATACGCAGTATTTT. It codes for CASSTPGRADADTQYF. The chain uses TRBV19 and TRBJ2-3; 7 bases match TRBD2. Germline CDR1 LNHDA, CDR2 SQIVND (reference sequence). The CDR3 contains 16 residues. V shed 4 bases, J shed 6 bases, and the junction held 13 bases outside the gene matches.

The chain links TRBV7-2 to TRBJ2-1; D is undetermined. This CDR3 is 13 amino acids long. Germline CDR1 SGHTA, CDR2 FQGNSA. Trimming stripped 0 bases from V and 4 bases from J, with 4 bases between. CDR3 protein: CASSLAIYNEQFF. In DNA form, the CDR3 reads TGTGCCAGCAGCTTAGCTATATACAATGAGCAGTTCTTC.

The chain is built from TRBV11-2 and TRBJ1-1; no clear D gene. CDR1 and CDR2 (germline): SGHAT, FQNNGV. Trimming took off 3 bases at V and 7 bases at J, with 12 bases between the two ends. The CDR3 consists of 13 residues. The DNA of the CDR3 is TGTGCCAGCAGCTTTGAGGGAATAAGTGAAGCTTTCTTT. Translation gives CASSFEGISEAFF.

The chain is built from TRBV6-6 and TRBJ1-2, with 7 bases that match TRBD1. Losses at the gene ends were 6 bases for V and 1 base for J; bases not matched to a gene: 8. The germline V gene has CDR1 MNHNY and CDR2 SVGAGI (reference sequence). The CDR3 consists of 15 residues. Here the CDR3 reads CASSGQEGGNYGYTF. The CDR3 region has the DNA TGTGCCAGCAGCGGACAGGAGGGTGGTAACTATGGCTACACCTTC.

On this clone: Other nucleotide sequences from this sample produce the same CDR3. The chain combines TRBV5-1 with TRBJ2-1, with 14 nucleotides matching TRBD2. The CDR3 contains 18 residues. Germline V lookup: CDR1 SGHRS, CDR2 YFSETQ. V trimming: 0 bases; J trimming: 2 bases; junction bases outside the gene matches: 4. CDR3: CASSLGVTSGRAYNEQFF. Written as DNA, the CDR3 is TGCGCCAGCAGCTTGGGGGTGACTAGCGGGAGGGCCTACAATGAGCAGTTCTTC.

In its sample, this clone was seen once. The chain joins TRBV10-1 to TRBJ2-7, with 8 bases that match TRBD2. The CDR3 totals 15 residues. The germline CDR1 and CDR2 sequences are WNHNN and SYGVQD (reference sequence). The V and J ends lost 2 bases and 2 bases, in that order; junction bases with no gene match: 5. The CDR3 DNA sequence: TGCGCCAGCAGTGAGGCTAGCGGGCGCCCCTACGAGCAGTACTTC. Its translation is CASSEASGRPYEQYF.